This entry lists 7 T cell receptor beta chains sequenced from one sample in a study of cytomegalovirus exposure and HLA in healthy donors. PCR was performed using 60 Vbeta and 13 Jbeta primers. Libraries were prepared by immunoSEQ multiplex PCR; TCRdb keeps only in-frame clonotypes and omits some of them. This sample has about 120,000 clones, with 65% to 80% found just once. Sequencing input: PBMCs. The receptors stem from a man aged 18-30 years in good health and CMV-seropositive.

The chain couples TRBV5-1 to TRBJ2-1, with a weak D call TRBD2 (6 bases). There are 15 residues in the CDR3. Per germline, CDR1 SGHRS and CDR2 YFSETQ. V shed 0 bases and J shed 6 bases, with 13 bases lying between them. Here the CDR3 reads CASSLGWGTANEQFF. CDR3 DNA sequence: TGCGCCAGCAGCTTGGGGTGGGGGACTGCCAATGAGCAGTTCTTC.

The rearrangement links TRBV2 to TRBJ2-6; TRBD1 matches at 11 bases. The length of the CDR3 is 16 residues. Germline assignment: CDR1 SNHLY and CDR2 FYNNEI. The ends lost 8 bases at V and 3 bases at J; junction bases unmatched: 6. The CDR3 reads CASPGTGGNGANVLTF. Written as DNA, the CDR3 is TGTGCCAGCCCCGGGACAGGGGGGAATGGGGCCAACGTCCTGACTTTC.

The chain recombines TRBV11-2 with TRBJ1-2, with 8 bases aligning to TRBD1. Germline CDR1 SGHAT, CDR2 FQNNGV. Unmatched junction bases numbered 8, after V lost 1 base and J lost 7 bases. CDR3 size: 15 residues. The CDR3 here is CASSLARQGKGGYTF. CDR3 DNA: TGTGCCAGCAGCTTAGCCCGACAGGGGAAGGGTGGCTACACCTTC.

The rearrangement joins TRBV7-2 to TRBJ2-5; 7 bases are a match to TRBD2. The CDR3 has 18 amino acids. Unmatched junction bases numbered 16, after V lost 1 base and J lost 5 bases. Germline assignment: CDR1 SGHTA and CDR2 FQGNSA. CDR3 nucleotides: TGTGCCAGCAGCTTAGATCTCTTTTCGGGGGGTCTTTTGGAGACCCAGTACTTC. It translates to CASSLDLFSGGLLETQYF.

CDR3: CASSLTGMTEAFF. The CDR3 DNA sequence: TGTGCCAGCAGTTTGACAGGGATGACTGAAGCTTTCTTT. This sequence joins TRBV27 and TRBJ1-1; TRBD1 matches at 7 bases. Unmatched junction bases numbered 3, after V lost 3 bases and J lost 5 bases. This CDR3 spans 13 amino acids. Germline CDR1 MNHEY, CDR2 SMNVEV (reference sequence).

The chain joins TRBV11-3 to TRBJ2-2; 12 bases align to TRBD1. Trimming cost V 4 bases and J 7 bases; bases outside gene matches: 7. The CDR3 spans 16 residues. Germline-derived CDR1 and CDR2 are SGHNT and YENEEA. CDR3 DNA: TGTGCCAGCAGCTCCCGGGACAGGGGGCTTGGCGGGGAGCTGTTTTTT. This translates into CASSSRDRGLGGELFF.

The V and J genes are TRBV4-1 and TRBJ1-1; TRBD1 aligns across 7 bases. This CDR3 spans 19 amino acids. J lost 1 base, V lost 0 bases, and 14 bases had no gene match. The germline gives CDR1 MGHRA, CDR2 YSYEKL. As DNA, the CDR3 is TGCGCCAGCAGCCAAGATCGGGGAAACAGGGGATCAAAGAACACTGAAGCTTTCTTT. It codes for CASSQDRGNRGSKNTEAFF.